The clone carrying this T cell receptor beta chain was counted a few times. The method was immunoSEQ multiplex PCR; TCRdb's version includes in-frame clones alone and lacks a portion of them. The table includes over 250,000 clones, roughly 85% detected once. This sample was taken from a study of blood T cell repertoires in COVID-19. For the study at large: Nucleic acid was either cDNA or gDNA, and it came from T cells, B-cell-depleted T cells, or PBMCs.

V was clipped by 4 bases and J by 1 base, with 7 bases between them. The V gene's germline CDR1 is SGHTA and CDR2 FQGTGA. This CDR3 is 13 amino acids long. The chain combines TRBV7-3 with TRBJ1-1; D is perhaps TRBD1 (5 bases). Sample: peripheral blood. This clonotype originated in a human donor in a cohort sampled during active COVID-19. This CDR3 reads CASSSDRNTEAFF. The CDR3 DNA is TGTGCCAGCAGCTCCGACAGGAACACTGAAGCTTTCTTT.